The 31 T cell receptor beta chains presented below share a single source sample, sequenced in a study of shared clonotypes between healthy human individuals. Here immunoSEQ multiplex PCR was the method, and the copy in TCRdb shows in-frame clones only, minus some. The data show roughly 1,000,000 clones, with approximately 78% seen just once and under 0.8% held by the top ten. Source material: memory CD4+ T cells from PBMCs. Indicated subset: CD45RA-negative fraction. The receptors here all came from a man aged 18 to 29 in good health. Some clones in this sample may be carry-over from other donors' samples.

This clone was detected only a few times. The sample contains more than one DNA sequence encoding this CDR3. The chain joins TRBV29-1 to TRBJ1-1; TRBD1 is a possible D gene (5 bases). Germline V gene sequence: CDR1 SQVTM, CDR2 ANQGSEA. The CDR3 length is 14 residues. V lost 6 bases and J 5 bases, leaving 19 bases between the germline ends. The CDR3 region has the DNA TGCAGCGTAGCACTCGGGACGGCGGGTACTGAAGCTTTCTTT. Protein sequence: CSVALGTAGTEAFF.

This chain uses TRBV19 with TRBJ2-3; 14 nucleotides agree with TRBD2. With V trimmed by 5 bases and J by 4 bases, 5 bases remained unmatched. CDR1 is LNHDA and CDR2 is SQIVND in the germline V gene (reference sequence). CDR3 length equals 16 residues. The CDR3 here is CASSPGTSGSSDTQYF. CDR3 nucleotide sequence: TGTGCCAGTAGTCCTGGGACTAGCGGGAGCTCAGATACGCAGTATTTT.

This sequence joins TRBV29-1 and TRBJ2-7; 8 bases map to TRBD1. CDR1 is SQVTM, CDR2 ANQGSEA, per germline. CDR3 size: 13 residues. As DNA, the CDR3 is TGCAGTGGGGGACAGGAAGGCTCCTACGAGCAGTACTTC. This codes for CSGGQEGSYEQYF.

The chain employs TRBV28 and TRBJ1-1; 7 nucleotides match TRBD1. The CDR3 is made up of 15 amino acids. Germline CDR1 is MDHEN and CDR2 is SYDVKM. J was trimmed by 4 bases and V by 6 bases; bases with no gene match: 11. CDR3 DNA sequence: TGTGCCAGCAGACCCCCGGGACAGCCTATCACTGAAGCTTTCTTT. Protein sequence: CASRPPGQPITEAFF.

Points on this clone: Other DNA sequences in the sample encode the same CDR3. The chain combines TRBV2 with TRBJ2-1; TRBD2 matches at 13 bases. Germline-derived CDR1 and CDR2 are SNHLY and FYNNEI. V lost 6 bases, J lost 4 bases, and 3 bases stayed unmatched. CDR3 length equals 15 residues. The CDR3 bases are TGTGCCAGCAGGGGGACTAGCGGGGCATACAATGAGCAGTTCTTC. It is translated as CASRGTSGAYNEQFF. Variable domain in full (rest from reference TRBV2 and TRBJ2-1): EPEVTQTPSHQVTQMGQEVILRCVPISNHLYFYWYRQILGQKVEFLVSFYNNEISEKSEIFDDQFSVERPDGSNFTLKIRSTKLEDSAMYFCASRGTSGAYNEQFFGPGTRLTVL.

Comments on this clone: Its ends do not fully match the called genes, so a read error is possible. The chain uses TRBV30 and TRBJ2-7; TRBD1 aligns across 7 bases. CDR1 is GTSNPN, CDR2 SVGIG, per germline (reference sequence). This CDR3 comprises 14 residues. The CDR3 nucleotides are TGTGCCTGGAGTGGACAGGGCCCTACCTACGTGCAGTACTTC. It translates to CAWSGQGPTYVQYF.

Notes on this clone: A clone one base away is much larger, so this may be a read error. J is TRBJ2-5 and V is TRBV5-1, with D perhaps matching TRBD1 (5 bases). The CDR3 contains 16 residues. Trimming shortened V by 4 bases and J by 3 bases, and 19 bases separated the two germline ends. CDR1 and CDR2 (germline): SGHRS, YFSETQ. The CDR3 reads CASSVYLQGTKETQYF. The CDR3 nucleotides read TGCGCCAGCAGCGTTTATCTTCAGGGTACTAAAGAGACCCAGTACTTC.

The chain is built from TRBV11-2 and TRBJ2-2; D call uncertain. Looked up from germline, CDR1 is SGHAT and CDR2 is FQNNGV. Trimming took 5 bases from V and 2 from J, leaving 12 bases between them. The CDR3 covers 15 residues. The CDR3 DNA sequence: TGTGCCAGCAGCACCCTGACGATAAACACCGGGGAGCTGTTTTTT. This sequence encodes CASSTLTINTGELFF.

This rearrangement joins TRBV5-4 to TRBJ1-2; D remains unclear. V was trimmed by 3 bases and J by 1 base, leaving 7 bases between them. The CDR3 extends over 13 amino acids. Germline values: CDR1 SGHNT, CDR2 YYREEE (reference sequence). DNA for the CDR3: TGTGCCAGCAGCTCAGGCTATAACTATGGCTACACCTTC. Its protein product is CASSSGYNYGYTF.

Only a few counts were recorded for this clone. The chain recombines TRBV25-1 with TRBJ2-2; maybe TRBD2 (5 bases). Per germline, CDR1 MGHDK and CDR2 SYGVNS. The length of the CDR3 is 13 residues. Trimming stripped 3 bases from V and 3 bases from J, with 5 bases between. The CDR3 spells CASSDGDTGELFF. In DNA form, the CDR3 reads TGTGCCAGCAGTGACGGGGACACCGGGGAGCTGTTTTTT. The full variable domain, rest sourced from reference TRBV25-1 and TRBJ2-2, is EADIYQTPRYLVIGTGKKITLECSQTMGHDKMYWYQQDPGMELHLIHYSYGVNSTEKGDLSSESTVSRIRTEHFPLTLESARPSHTSQYLCASSDGDTGELFFGEGSRLTVL.

V and J are TRBV5-4 and TRBJ2-7; 11 bases are shared with TRBD2. Germline CDR1 is SGHNT and CDR2 is YYREEE (reference sequence). V gave up 7 bases and J gave up 6 bases; unmatched junction bases: 6. The CDR3 sequence is 13 residues long. The chain's CDR3 is CASGTGTSGEQYF. The CDR3 DNA sequence: TGTGCCAGCGGGACCGGGACTAGCGGCGAGCAGTACTTC.

The chain employs TRBV27 and TRBJ2-7, with D perhaps matching TRBD1 (6 bases). The germline gives CDR1 MNHEY, CDR2 SMNVEV (reference sequence). The CDR3 is 15 amino acids. V lost 3 bases, J lost 2 bases, and 14 bases lay in between. Here the CDR3 reads CASSFARGQAYEQYF. CDR3 sequence (DNA): TGTGCCAGCAGTTTCGCTAGGGGACAAGCCTACGAGCAGTACTTC.

This chain's CDR3 is CASNGQGKETQYF. The CDR3 region has the DNA TGTGCCAGCAACGGACAGGGGAAAGAGACCCAGTACTTC. This chain links TRBV14 with TRBJ2-5; 9 nucleotides align to TRBD1. The CDR3 has 13 amino acids. Germline CDR1 reads SGHDN; CDR2 reads FVKESK. J gave up 3 bases and V 7 bases, and 3 bases lay outside the gene matches.

The chain has TRBV19 and TRBJ1-3; D is uncertain. The CDR3 totals 14 residues. Looked up from germline, CDR1 is LNHDA and CDR2 is SQIVND (reference sequence). V lost 3 bases and J 0 bases, leaving 6 bases between the germline ends. CDR3 nucleotide sequence: TGTGCCAGTAGTATCTGGAGCTCTGGAAACACCATATATTTT. Residues: CASSIWSSGNTIYF.

The chain recombines TRBV11-2 with TRBJ2-5; 11 bases fit TRBD2. V trimming: 5 bases; J trimming: 0 bases; junction bases outside the gene matches: 8. The germline V gene encodes CDR1 SGHAT and CDR2 FQNNGV. The CDR3 loop spans 17 amino acids. The chain's CDR3 is CASSRHRLAGNQETQYF. As DNA, the CDR3 is TGTGCCAGCAGCCGTCACAGACTAGCGGGAAACCAAGAGACCCAGTACTTC.

The chain recombines TRBV10-2 with TRBJ2-2; 7 bases agree with TRBD2. The CDR3 totals 17 residues. Germline V CDR1 and CDR2: WSHSY, SAAADI. V dropped 0 bases and J dropped 4; count of bases not matched to a gene: 8. As DNA, the CDR3 is TGCGCCAGCAGTGAGTCTTGGCTAGCGGAGAGCACCGGGGAGCTGTTTTTT. Residues: CASSESWLAESTGELFF.

V is TRBV5-4 and J is TRBJ2-2; no reliable D call. CDR1 is SGHNT and CDR2 is YYREEE in the germline V gene (reference sequence). V was pared by 5 bases and J by 3 bases, with 8 bases between. This CDR3 is 13 amino acids long. The CDR3 DNA is TGTGCCAGCAGTTCCTGGGACACCGGGGAGCTGTTTTTT. Amino acid sequence: CASSSWDTGELFF.

The chain carries TRBV9 and TRBJ2-3; 8 bases fit TRBD2. CDR3 length equals 17 residues. Germline values: CDR1 SGDLS, CDR2 YYNGEE. The junction had 8 bases not matched to a gene; V was cut back by 2 bases and J by 0 bases. In DNA form, the CDR3 reads TGTGCCAGCAGCGTTGGGACTAGGGCTACTAGCACAGATACGCAGTATTTT. It yields the protein CASSVGTRATSTDTQYF.

The chain employs TRBV6-6 and TRBJ2-1; 14 nucleotides align to TRBD2. Germline trimming cut 2 bases from V and 9 bases from J; bases unmatched to any gene: 6. There are 16 residues in the CDR3. Germline CDR1 is MNHNY and CDR2 is SVGAGI (reference sequence). The CDR3 loop is CASSYRGTSGSGEQFF. CDR3 sequence (DNA): TGTGCCAGCAGTTACAGGGGGACTAGCGGGAGTGGTGAGCAGTTCTTC.

The rearrangement uses TRBV6-4 and TRBJ2-5; D is unresolved. Germline V lookup: CDR1 MRHNA, CDR2 SNTAGT. V was shortened by 3 bases and J by 5 bases, with 10 bases between the two germline ends. The length of the CDR3 is 13 residues. The CDR3 loop is CASSEVESETQYF. The CDR3 DNA is TGTGCCAGCAGTGAAGTGGAGTCGGAGACCCAGTACTTC.

The chain has TRBV11-3 and TRBJ2-2, with TRBD2 matching over 7 bases. V shed 4 bases, J shed 0 bases, and the junction held 11 bases outside the gene matches. The CDR3 spans 18 residues. Germline V lookup: CDR1 SGHNT, CDR2 YENEEA. The CDR3 nucleotides read TGTGCCAGCAGCTCCGACTATGGCGGGAGTACGAACACCGGGGAGCTGTTTTTT. Encoded protein: CASSSDYGGSTNTGELFF.

The chain is built from TRBV2 and TRBJ1-5; D not certain. With 4 bases removed from V and 0 bases from J, the gap between germline ends came to 10 bases. Per the germline V gene, CDR1 is SNHLY and CDR2 is FYNNEI. CDR3 length equals 15 residues. CDR3 sequence: CASSGGRSSNQPQHF. CDR3 nucleotides: TGTGCCAGCAGTGGAGGACGTAGTAGCAATCAGCCCCAGCATTTT.

The chain links TRBV10-3 to TRBJ2-1; D possibly corresponds to TRBD1 (5 bases). V was trimmed by 0 bases and J by 9 bases, leaving 15 bases between them. CDR1 is ENHRY and CDR2 is SYGVKD in the germline V gene. CDR3 size: 15 residues. CDR3 sequence: CAISESGRGPGEQFF. The CDR3 DNA follows: TGTGCCATCAGTGAGTCGGGGCGAGGACCGGGTGAGCAGTTCTTC.

This CDR3 reads CAWRGENVPGRSNTEAFF. The CDR3 DNA is TGTGCCTGGAGGGGGGAAAATGTTCCGGGACGCTCGAACACTGAAGCTTTCTTT. This chain joins TRBV30 and TRBJ1-1, with D possibly TRBD1 on 5 matching bases. CDR1 is GTSNPN, CDR2 SVGIG, per germline (reference sequence). Trimming shortened V by 3 bases and J by 1 base, and 24 bases separated the two germline ends. The CDR3 loop spans 18 amino acids.

The V gene is TRBV28, the J gene TRBJ2-2; D is undetermined. The V gene's germline CDR1 is MDHEN and CDR2 SYDVKM. The germline V and J ends were trimmed by 7 bases and 0 bases, with 9 bases remaining between them. This CDR3 has 14 residues. This CDR3 reads CASTVASNTGELFF. Here the CDR3 DNA reads TGTGCCAGCACTGTAGCATCGAACACCGGGGAGCTGTTTTTT.

This clone was detected only a few times. The rearrangement joins TRBV11-2 to TRBJ2-4; weak D call: TRBD2 (6 bases). V gave up 0 bases and J gave up 1 base, with 10 bases separating them. From germline, CDR1 is SGHAT and CDR2 FQNNGV. This CDR3 spans 16 amino acids. CDR3 region: CASSLEGGKAKNIQYF. The DNA for the CDR3 is TGTGCCAGCAGCTTAGAGGGCGGGAAGGCCAAAAACATTCAGTACTTC.

This chain joins TRBV5-1 and TRBJ1-1; D is ambiguous. CDR3 length equals 15 residues. The V end lost 3 bases, the J end lost 3 bases, and 15 bases lay between the germline ends. CDR1 SGHRS and CDR2 YFSETQ come from the germline V gene. CDR3 loop: CASSSLSTGYTEAFF. The CDR3 DNA reads as TGCGCCAGCAGCTCGCTCAGCACCGGATACACTGAAGCTTTCTTT.

J is TRBJ1-5 and V is TRBV28; D call uncertain. V was pared by 8 bases and J by 4 bases, with 6 bases between. CDR1 MDHEN and CDR2 SYDVKM come from the germline V gene. The CDR3 is made up of 11 amino acids. In nucleotides, the CDR3 is TGTGCCAGCCAGAGAAATCAGCCCCAGCATTTT. Protein product: CASQRNQPQHF.

This clone was picked up many times. This sequence joins TRBV28 and TRBJ2-2; 13 positions agree with TRBD2. J gave up 7 bases and V 4 bases, and 6 bases lay outside the gene matches. Per the germline V gene, CDR1 is MDHEN and CDR2 is SYDVKM. The CDR3 runs 16 residues. The CDR3: CASSSPGLAGFGELFF. In nucleotides, the CDR3 is TGTGCCAGCAGTTCTCCGGGACTAGCGGGATTCGGGGAGCTGTTTTTT.

The chain uses TRBV28 and TRBJ2-7, with D uncertain. The V end was cut by 5 bases, the J end by 0 bases, with 14 bases between. The CDR3 covers 15 residues. Germline values: CDR1 MDHEN, CDR2 SYDVKM. As DNA, the CDR3 is TGTGCCAGCAGTCCCGCGGCAGGAATCTCCTACGAGCAGTACTTC. Protein: CASSPAAGISYEQYF.

This clone has only a few counts. V is TRBV5-1 and J is TRBJ1-2, with D hard to call. The V gene's germline CDR1 is SGHRS and CDR2 YFSETQ. The CDR3 consists of 13 residues. The V gene lost 1 base and the J gene lost 3 bases, with 7 bases spanning the gap. The CDR3 region has the DNA TGCGCCAGCAGCTTGAGAGTGGACTATGGCTACACCTTC. Translation gives CASSLRVDYGYTF.